These 5 T cell receptor beta chains came from one sample sequenced in a study of identical twins. TCRdb re-called the 5' RACE reads through MiXCR, storing one row per CDR3 protein. The sample has 500,000 to 550,000 distinct CDR3 sequences, under 25% seen once. The same data also went into a second study, on T cells expressing NK-cell markers.

The specimen sequenced was CD4+ T cells sorted from blood. These TCRs come from a woman between 18 and 30 years old in good health.

Only a few counts were recorded for this clonotype. This chain links TRBV19 with TRBJ2-7, with 14 nucleotides matching TRBD2. This CDR3 spans 16 amino acids. Germline V gene data show CDR1 as LNHDA and CDR2 as SQIVND (reference sequence). The V segment lost 3 bases and the J segment 6 bases; nucleotides outside the gene matches: 7. DNA of the CDR3: TGTGCCAGTAGTATGGCTACGGGACTAGCGGGGGCCGAGCAGTACTTC. This translates into CASSMATGLAGAEQYF.

This clonotype showed up just a few times. The chain recombines TRBV12-3 or TRBV12-4 with TRBJ1-2; the match to TRBD1 covers 8 bases. With 7 bases clipped from V and 3 bases from J, the junction kept 4 bases outside the gene matches. The CDR3 loop spans 13 amino acids. The CDR3 coding sequence is TGTGCCAGCACGAGGACAGGGCACTATGGCTACACCTTC. Encoded protein: CASTRTGHYGYTF.

This clonotype occurred a few times. This chain joins TRBV5-5 and TRBJ2-7; D gene uncertain. Per the germline V gene, CDR1 is SGHKS and CDR2 is YYEKEE (reference sequence). The CDR3 is 13 residues long. Trimming removed 9 bases from V and 2 bases from J, with 15 bases in between. CDR3 DNA: TGTGCCACCTCCCTTCATGGGGCCTACGAGCAGTACTTC. Its translation is CATSLHGAYEQYF.

This clonotype was counted at least ten times. The J gene is TRBJ2-3, the V gene TRBV20-1; D is perhaps TRBD1 (5 bases). V lost 4 bases, J lost 4 bases, and 27 bases lay in between. The CDR3 is made up of 18 amino acids. CDR1 is DFQATT and CDR2 is SNEGSKA in the germline V gene (reference sequence). The CDR3 DNA reads as TGCAGTGCTAAGGCCGATCAGGGTCGTCCGACTTGGGCAGATACGCAGTATTTT. Residues: CSAKADQGRPTWADTQYF.

The chain has TRBV6-2 or TRBV6-3 and TRBJ2-3; 7 nucleotides align to TRBD2. V shed 7 bases and J 3 bases; nucleotides not matched to a gene: 7. The CDR3 runs to 14 residues. In germline, CDR1 is MNHEY, CDR2 SVGEGT. The CDR3 here is CASTSRRETDTQYF. The CDR3 nucleotides read TGTGCCAGCACCTCAAGGCGGGAGACAGATACGCAGTATTTT.